This TCR beta chain was identified in a study of CD8+ T cells in alopecia areata. Documented treatment: oral pan-JAK inhibitor, 5-10 mg twice daily. Extracted RNA was reverse transcribed, and the resulting cDNA served as sequencing template. Clones were read by immunoSEQ multiplex PCR, and TCRdb kept only the in-frame ones, dropping some. Found here are about 140,000 clones, more than 85% of them singletons; the top ten hold less than 15%. The CDR3 contains 14 residues. Germline V CDR1 and CDR2: SQVTM, ANQGSEA. J gave up 5 bases and V 4 bases, and 2 bases lay outside the gene matches. The clonotype was recovered from a human donor with alopecia areata. Sample: CD8+ T cells sorted from blood, taken at week 4, from a patient treated with tofacitinib. V gene TRBV29-1 combines with J gene TRBJ2-1; 13 bases fit TRBD2. The chain's CDR3 is CSVVGLAGDNEQFF. Here the CDR3 DNA reads TGCAGCGTTGTTGGACTAGCGGGGGACAATGAGCAGTTCTTC.